The 3 T cell receptor beta chains given below trace back to one sample, sequenced in a study of blood T cell repertoires in COVID-19. Produced via immunoSEQ multiplex PCR; TCRdb's table is partial and in-frame only. The top ten clones hold under 2% of a sample with 100,000 or so clones, 92% of them seen once. Sequencing was carried out using peripheral blood. These receptors all come from a woman aged 45-60 years with COVID-19, enrolled during active disease.

This sequence joins TRBV5-6 and TRBJ2-5; possible D gene TRBD2, 7 bases. The CDR3 has 17 amino acids. Germline-derived CDR1 and CDR2 are SGHDT and YYEEEE. V lost 2 bases, J lost 5 bases, and 22 bases lay in between. CDR3 residues: CASSFPTSPGGDETQYF. The CDR3, as DNA: TGTGCCAGCAGCTTCCCGACTAGCCCGGGGGGCGATGAGACCCAGTACTTC.

This clone has just a few counts. J is TRBJ1-2 and V is TRBV5-6; tentative D call: TRBD1 (6 bases). This CDR3 region has 15 residues. CDR1 SGHDT and CDR2 YYEEEE come from the germline V gene. The V and J ends lost 4 bases and 2 bases respectively, with 15 bases between them. The chain's CDR3 is CASSPPGTGNYGYTF. The DNA for the CDR3 is TGTGCCAGCAGCCCCCCCGGAACAGGGAACTATGGCTACACCTTC.

The CDR3 DNA follows: TGCGCCAGCAGCCAAGATACGGGGACAGGGGGAACTGAAGCTTTCTTT. Amino acid sequence: CASSQDTGTGGTEAFF. The J gene is TRBJ1-1, the V gene TRBV4-3; 11 bases map to TRBD1. V shed 0 bases and J 5 bases; nucleotides not matched to a gene: 5. The CDR3 consists of 16 residues. Per the germline V gene, CDR1 is LGHNA and CDR2 is YSLEER.